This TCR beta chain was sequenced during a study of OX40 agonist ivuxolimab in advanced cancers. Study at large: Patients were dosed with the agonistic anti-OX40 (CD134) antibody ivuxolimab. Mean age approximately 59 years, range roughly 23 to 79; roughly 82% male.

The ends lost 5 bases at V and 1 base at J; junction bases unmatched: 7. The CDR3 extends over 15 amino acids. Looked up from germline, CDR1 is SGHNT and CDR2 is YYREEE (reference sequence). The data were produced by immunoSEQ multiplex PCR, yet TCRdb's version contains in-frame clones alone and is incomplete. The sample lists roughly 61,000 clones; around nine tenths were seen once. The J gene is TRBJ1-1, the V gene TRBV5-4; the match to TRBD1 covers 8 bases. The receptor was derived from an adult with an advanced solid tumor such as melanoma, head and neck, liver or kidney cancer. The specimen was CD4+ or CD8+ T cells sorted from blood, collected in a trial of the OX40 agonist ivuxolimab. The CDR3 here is CASSLEGTGNTEAFF. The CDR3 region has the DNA TGTGCCAGCAGTCTGGAGGGGACAGGGAACACTGAAGCTTTCTTT.